A single sample gave rise to the 26 T cell receptor beta chains below, sequenced in a study of T-cell reconstitution after alpha-beta-depleted transplantation in children. The authors prepared the TCRbeta library with unique molecular identifiers. TCRdb reprocessed the PCR reads via MiXCR and lists one record per CDR3 protein. Of 250,000 to 300,000 distinct CDR3 sequences listed, 10% were seen once; the top ten hold approximately 7.6%. Sequenced here: PBMCs, sampled before TCRalphabeta/CD19-depleted stem cell transplant. These receptors came from a boy under two years old with acute myeloid leukemia, due to receive a stem cell transplant.

In its sample, this clonotype was seen many times. The V and J genes are TRBV4-3 and TRBJ2-1; 11 nucleotides line up with TRBD2. V dropped 1 base and J dropped 3; count of bases not matched to a gene: 2. The length of the CDR3 is 16 residues. Germline values: CDR1 LGHNA, CDR2 YSLEER. CDR3 sequence: CASSQAGLADYNEQFF. In DNA form, the CDR3 reads TGCGCCAGCAGCCAAGCGGGACTAGCGGACTACAATGAGCAGTTCTTC.

This clonotype has at least ten counts. This chain links TRBV29-1 with TRBJ2-5; no definite D call. The V end lost 1 base, the J end lost 5 bases, and 8 bases lay between the germline ends. Per the germline V gene, CDR1 is SQVTM and CDR2 is ANQGSEA. This CDR3 spans 12 amino acids. The CDR3 bases are TGCAGCGTTGAAGTGGTCTCTGAGACCCAGTACTTC. Amino acid sequence: CSVEVVSETQYF. Using reference TRBV29-1 and TRBJ2-5 for the parts outside the CDR3, the full variable domain is SAVISQKPSRDICQRGTSLTIQCQVDSQVTMMFWYRQQPGQSLTLIATANQGSEATYESGFVIDKFPISRPNLTFSTLTVSNMSPEDSSIYLCSVEVVSETQYFGPGTRLLVL.

This clonotype was counted at least ten times. V gene TRBV6-5 combines with J gene TRBJ1-2; D call uncertain. V was cut by 0 bases and J by 6 bases, with 14 bases left in between. The germline CDR1 and CDR2 sequences are MNHEY and SVGAGI. The CDR3 runs 15 residues. CDR3 bases: TGTGCCAGCAGTTACTCTGGAGGATCTTTTAATGGCTACACCTTC. The encoded protein is CASSYSGGSFNGYTF.

There are many counts of this clonotype. The gene calls are TRBV12-3 or TRBV12-4 and TRBJ2-1; 11 bases fit TRBD2. This CDR3 spans 14 amino acids. After removal of 7 bases from V and 8 bases from J, the junction contained 7 bases not matched to a gene. The CDR3, as DNA: TGTGCCAGCACCCATAGCGGGAGGGCCGATGAGCAGTTCTTC. This gives the protein CASTHSGRADEQFF.

This clonotype was seen many times. This chain connects TRBV4-2 to TRBJ2-5; 11 nucleotides line up with TRBD2. This CDR3 has 17 residues. Germline values: CDR1 LGHNA, CDR2 YNFKEQ. Losses at the gene ends were 3 bases for V and 3 bases for J; bases not matched to a gene: 9. The CDR3 DNA reads as TGTGCCAGCAGCCATAATAGCGGGAGGGGTCCGGAAGAGACCCAGTACTTC. Protein product: CASSHNSGRGPEETQYF.

This clonotype was counted many times. V is TRBV24-1 and J is TRBJ2-5; 13 bases map to TRBD2. The V gene's germline CDR1 is KGHDR and CDR2 SFDVKD. Trimming cost V 5 bases and J 1 base; bases outside gene matches: 6. The CDR3 is 17 amino acids. As DNA, the CDR3 is TGTGCCACCAGTGGGACTAGCGGGAGACTCCTCCAAGAGACCCAGTACTTC. Amino acids: CATSGTSGRLLQETQYF.

This clonotype was seen a handful of times. This rearrangement joins TRBV5-1 to TRBJ1-4, with 7 positions matching TRBD1. The CDR3 consists of 14 residues. The V segment lost 3 bases and the J segment 5 bases; nucleotides outside the gene matches: 4. Germline V gene data show CDR1 as SGHRS and CDR2 as YFSETQ. The CDR3 reads CASSSDRWNEKLFF. CDR3 DNA sequence: TGCGCCAGCAGCTCGGACAGGTGGAATGAAAAACTGTTTTTT.

The CDR3 sequence: CASSSPGLAGAMFTDTQYF. CDR3 nucleotide sequence: TGTGCCAGCAGTTCGCCGGGACTAGCGGGCGCTATGTTCACAGATACGCAGTATTTT. The gene calls are TRBV12-3 or TRBV12-4 and TRBJ2-3; TRBD2 matches 12 bases. Trimming at V came to 4 bases and at J to 2 bases, leaving 13 bases not matched to a gene. The CDR3 is made up of 19 amino acids.

This clonotype was observed a few times. The rearrangement links TRBV6-1 to TRBJ2-3; 9 bases are shared with TRBD1. The CDR3 loop spans 16 amino acids. V lost 2 bases to trimming and J lost 4 bases; unmatched junction nucleotides: 7. Germline CDR1 MNHNS, CDR2 SASEGT. The CDR3 coding sequence is TGTGCCAGCAGTGAATTGGGGGGGACAGGGCCAGATACGCAGTATTTT. It specifies CASSELGGTGPDTQYF.

This clonotype was seen ten or more times. The rearrangement joins TRBV5-1 to TRBJ2-1; 10 nucleotides line up with TRBD2. This CDR3 comprises 17 residues. CDR1 SGHRS and CDR2 YFSETQ come from the germline V gene. With V trimmed by 4 bases and J by 4 bases, 11 bases remained unmatched. CDR3 DNA sequence: TGCGCCAGCAGCCTGTCTGCGATGGGACTAGCGTACAATGAGCAGTTCTTC. It yields the protein CASSLSAMGLAYNEQFF.

This clonotype was counted ten times or more. The chain uses TRBV7-8 and TRBJ2-1, with 8 bases identical to TRBD2. Germline lookup yields CDR1 SGHVS and CDR2 FQNEAQ. The V segment lost 5 bases and the J segment 12 bases; nucleotides outside the gene matches: 6. There are 12 residues in the CDR3. The CDR3 DNA sequence: TGTGCCAGCAGCGGAGCGGGAGTGGGGCAGTTCTTC. Its translation is CASSGAGVGQFF. The entire variable domain, with the rest obtained from reference TRBV7-8 and TRBJ2-1, is as follows: GAGVSQSPRYKVAKRGQDVALRCDPISGHVSLFWYQQALGQGPEFLTYFQNEAQLDKSGLPSDRFFAERPEGSVSTLKIQRTQQEDSAVYLCASSGAGVGQFFGPGTRLTVL.

This clonotype was observed a few times. DNA of the CDR3: TGTGCCAGCAGCCAAGATTCCAGGGGCCCCTACGAGCAGTACTTC. This encodes CASSQDSRGPYEQYF. The chain is built from TRBV14 and TRBJ2-7, with a weak D call TRBD1 (6 bases). CDR1 is SGHDN and CDR2 is FVKESK in the germline V gene. The CDR3 spans 15 residues. The ends were cut back, 0 bases at V and 2 bases at J, with 11 bases in the middle.

On this clonotype: A much larger clone sits a single nucleotide away, making a read error possible. The rearrangement uses TRBV27 and TRBJ2-7, with a possible D match to TRBD2 (6 bases). The CDR3 extends over 16 amino acids. The germline V and J ends were trimmed by 3 bases and 2 bases, with 17 bases remaining between them. The germline V gene has CDR1 MNHEY and CDR2 SMNVEV (reference sequence). CDR3 protein: CASSLSGRGAPYEQYF. CDR3 bases: TGTGCCAGCAGTTTGAGTGGGCGGGGTGCCCCCTACGAGCAGTACTTC.

This clonotype was picked up many times. The gene calls are TRBV20-1 and TRBJ2-5; TRBD1 might be the D (5 bases). Germline V gene data show CDR1 as DFQATT and CDR2 as SNEGSKA (reference sequence). The length of the CDR3 is 13 residues. Trimming left V 3 bases short and J 4 bases short, with 12 bases between. CDR3 residues: CSASQGRGETQYF. The CDR3 DNA follows: TGCAGTGCTAGTCAGGGAAGAGGAGAGACCCAGTACTTC.

The chain carries TRBV23-1 and TRBJ1-1; D is unclear. TRBV23-1 is an ORF; its function is uncertain. V was pared by 0 bases and J by 3 bases, with 17 bases between. This CDR3 spans 17 amino acids. As DNA, the CDR3 is TGCGCCAGCAGTCAATCGTACCAGGTCCTAACGGACACTGAAGCTTTCTTT. Its protein product is CASSQSYQVLTDTEAFF.

Turning to this clonotype: A much larger clone is a single base away; this may be a read error. The CDR3 nucleotides are TGTGCCAGCAGTCAGCGGGGGGTCCCTAACGAGCAGTACTTC. Translating it yields CASSQRGVPNEQYF. The chain employs TRBV12-3 or TRBV12-4 and TRBJ2-7; 9 nucleotides line up with TRBD2. The CDR3 runs to 14 residues. With 5 bases clipped from V and 5 bases from J, the junction kept 7 bases outside the gene matches.

This clonotype was counted at least ten times. This chain links TRBV3-1 with TRBJ2-2, with D possibly matching TRBD2 (5 bases). Trimming took 6 bases from V and 1 from J, leaving 9 bases between them. CDR1 and CDR2 from the germline V gene are LGHDT and YNNKEL (reference sequence). The CDR3 contains 14 residues. The CDR3 DNA follows: TGTGCCAGCAGGCGAGGGCTGAACACCGGGGAGCTGTTTTTT. Translated: CASRRGLNTGELFF. Filled out from reference TRBV3-1 and TRBJ2-2, the complete variable domain reads DTAVSQTPKYLVTQMGNDKSIKCEQNLGHDTMYWYKQDSKKFLKIMFSYNNKELIINETVPNRFSPKSPDKAHLNLHINSLELGDSAVYFCASRRGLNTGELFFGEGSRLTVL.

This clonotype was seen at least ten times. The genes are TRBV15 and TRBJ2-4; TRBD2 matches at 7 bases. The V gene end was trimmed by 9 bases and the J gene end by 0 bases; junction bases not matched to a gene: 5. From germline, CDR1 is LNHNV and CDR2 YYDKDF (reference sequence). The CDR3 consists of 14 residues. CDR3 sequence: CATSGGLAKNIQYF. The DNA for the CDR3 is TGTGCCACATCGGGAGGACTAGCCAAAAACATTCAGTACTTC.

This clonotype showed up many times. The chain combines TRBV7-2 with TRBJ2-2, with 12 bases aligning to TRBD2. Germline CDR1 and CDR2: SGHTA and FQGNSA. This CDR3 is built from 16 residues. Trimming at V came to 4 bases and at J to 3 bases, leaving 3 bases not matched to a gene. CDR3 DNA sequence: TGTGCCAGCAGCTCGCGACTAGCGGGAGACACCGGGGAGCTGTTTTTT. It codes for CASSSRLAGDTGELFF. Based on the CDR3 plus reference TRBV7-2 and TRBJ2-2, the full variable domain is GAGVSQSPSNKVTEKGKDVELRCDPISGHTALYWYRQSLGQGLEFLIYFQGNSAPDKSGLPSDRFSAERTGGSVSTLTIQRTQQEDSAVYLCASSSRLAGDTGELFFGEGSRLTVL.

Only a few counts were recorded for this clonotype. V gene TRBV7-9 combines with J gene TRBJ2-5; 14 nucleotides align to TRBD2. The V gene's germline CDR1 is SEHNR and CDR2 FQNEAQ (reference sequence). This CDR3 region has 14 residues. The V gene end was trimmed by 5 bases and the J gene end by 5 bases; junction bases not matched to a gene: 1. CDR3 in amino acids: CASSRLAGGETQYF. CDR3 nucleotide sequence: TGTGCCAGCAGCCGACTAGCGGGGGGGGAGACCCAGTACTTC.

This clonotype has a count of ten or more. V is TRBV6-1 and J is TRBJ2-2, with TRBD2 matching over 7 bases. Germline V lookup: CDR1 MNHNS, CDR2 SASEGT. The length of the CDR3 is 15 residues. Trimming cost V 6 bases and J 3 bases; bases outside gene matches: 7. The CDR3 sequence: CASSGAGVDTGELFF. Here the CDR3 DNA reads TGTGCCAGCAGCGGGGCGGGAGTGGACACCGGGGAGCTGTTTTTT.

This clonotype was seen ten or more times. The V gene is TRBV10-3, the J gene TRBJ2-3; D perhaps matches TRBD1 (5 bases). Germline lookup yields CDR1 ENHRY and CDR2 SYGVKD. Trimming shortened V by 3 bases and J by 5 bases, and 6 bases separated the two germline ends. CDR3 length equals 12 residues. The CDR3 coding sequence is TGTGCCATCAGTGACAGGGAAGATACGCAGTATTTT. Protein sequence: CAISDREDTQYF.

This clonotype was counted many times. The V call is TRBV20-1, the J call TRBJ2-5; perhaps TRBD1 as D (6 bases). Trimming pared 3 bases from V and 5 bases from J, leaving 7 bases between. Germline CDR1 reads DFQATT; CDR2 reads SNEGSKA (reference sequence). The CDR3 contains 11 residues. CDR3 protein: CSARTGETQYF. CDR3 nucleotides: TGCAGTGCTAGGACAGGCGAGACCCAGTACTTC.

Remarks on this clonotype: A read error is possible here, since a much larger clone lies one base away. In this CDR3 the conserved last residue, phenylalanine or tryptophan, is missing, so a read error is likely. This chain joins TRBV24-1 and TRBJ2-5; D may be TRBD1 or TRBD2 (7 bases each). Trimming left V 3 bases short and J 4 bases short, with 14 bases between. CDR1 is KGHDR and CDR2 is SFDVKD in the germline V gene. The CDR3 extends over 15 amino acids. CDR3 sequence reads: CATSDPGGQRETQYS. CDR3 in DNA: TGTGCCACCAGTGATCCGGGGGGACAGCGAGAGACCCAGTACTCC.

Details on this clonotype: A single base separates this from a much larger clone, so it may be a read error. J is TRBJ2-7 and V is TRBV27, with D unresolved. From germline, CDR1 is MNHEY and CDR2 SMNVEV (reference sequence). This CDR3 comprises 17 residues. Trimming removed 2 bases at V and 3 bases at J, with 20 bases between. The CDR3 reads CASSLKREPTWVYEQYF. The CDR3 DNA reads TGTGCCAGCAGTTTAAAACGAGAGCCTACCTGGGTCTACGAGCAGTACTTC.

This clonotype was detected ten times or more. The CDR3 protein is CASSLWDRAYEQYF. DNA of the CDR3: TGTGCCAGCAGTTTGTGGGACAGGGCCTACGAGCAGTACTTC. The chain employs TRBV12-3 or TRBV12-4 and TRBJ2-7; 9 bases are shared with TRBD1. V trimming: 3 bases; J trimming: 2 bases; junction bases outside the gene matches: 2. The length of the CDR3 is 14 residues.